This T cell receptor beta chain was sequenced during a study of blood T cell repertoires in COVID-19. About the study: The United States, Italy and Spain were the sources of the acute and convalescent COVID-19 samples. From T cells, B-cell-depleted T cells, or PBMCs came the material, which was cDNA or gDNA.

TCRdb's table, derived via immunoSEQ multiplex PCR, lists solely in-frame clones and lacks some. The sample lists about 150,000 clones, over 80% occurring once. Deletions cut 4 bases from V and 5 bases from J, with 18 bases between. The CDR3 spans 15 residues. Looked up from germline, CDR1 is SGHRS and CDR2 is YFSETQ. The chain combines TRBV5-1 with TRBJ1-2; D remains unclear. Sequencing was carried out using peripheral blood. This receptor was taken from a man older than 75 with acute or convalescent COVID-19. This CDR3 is CASSTGGDGGYGYTF. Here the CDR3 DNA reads TGCGCCAGCAGCACGGGAGGTGACGGAGGGTATGGCTACACCTTC.